This T cell receptor (beta chain) came from a study of cytomegalovirus exposure and HLA in healthy donors. Study-wide results and limits: Reports indicated that the classifier achieved high specificity and sensitivity in diagnosing cytomegalovirus status.

The CDR3 totals 12 residues. With 1 base clipped from V and 15 bases from J, the junction kept 7 bases outside the gene matches. Germline CDR1 and CDR2: SEHNR and FQNEAQ (reference sequence). A remark on this clone: The antigen is undetermined.

The data were produced by immunoSEQ multiplex PCR, yet TCRdb's version contains in-frame clones alone and is incomplete. The data contain roughly 150,000 clones, 85% to 90% of them singletons. The donors were in the approximately 110-subject validation cohort; that cohort was separate from the roughly 730-subject first cohort. V is TRBV7-9 and J is TRBJ2-3; TRBD1 aligns across 7 bases. The sequencing sample was made of PBMCs. The source of this sequence is a woman between 18 and 29 years old in good health and CMV-seropositive. CDR3 nucleotide sequence: TGTGCCAGCAGCTTAGAGGGACAGCCGATATATTTT. This gives the protein CASSLEGQPIYF.